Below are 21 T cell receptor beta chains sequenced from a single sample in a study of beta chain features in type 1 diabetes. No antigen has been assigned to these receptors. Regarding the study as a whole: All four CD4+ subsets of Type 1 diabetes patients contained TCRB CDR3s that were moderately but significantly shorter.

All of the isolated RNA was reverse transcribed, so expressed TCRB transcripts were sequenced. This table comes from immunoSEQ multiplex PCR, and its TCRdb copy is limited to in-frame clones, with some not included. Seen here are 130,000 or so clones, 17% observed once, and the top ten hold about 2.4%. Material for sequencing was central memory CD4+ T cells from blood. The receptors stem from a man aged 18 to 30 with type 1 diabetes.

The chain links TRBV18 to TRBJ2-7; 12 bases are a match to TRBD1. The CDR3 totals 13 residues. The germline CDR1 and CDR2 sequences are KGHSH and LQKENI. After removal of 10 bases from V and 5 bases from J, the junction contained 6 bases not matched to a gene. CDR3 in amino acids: CATRGTGGDEQYF. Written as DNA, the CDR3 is TGTGCCACCCGAGGGACAGGGGGCGACGAGCAGTACTTC.

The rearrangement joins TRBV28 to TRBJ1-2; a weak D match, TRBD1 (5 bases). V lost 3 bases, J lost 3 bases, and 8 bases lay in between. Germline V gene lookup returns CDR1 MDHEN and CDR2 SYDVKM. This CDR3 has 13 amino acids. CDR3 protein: CASSLGGYYGYTF. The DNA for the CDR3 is TGTGCCAGCAGTTTGGGGGGTTACTATGGCTACACCTTC.

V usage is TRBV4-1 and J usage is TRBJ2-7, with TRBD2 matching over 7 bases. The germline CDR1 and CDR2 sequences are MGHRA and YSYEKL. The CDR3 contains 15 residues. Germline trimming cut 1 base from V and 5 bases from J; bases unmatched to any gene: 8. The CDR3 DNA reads TGCGCCAGCAGCCAAGCTGCGGCGGGGGTCAACGAGCAGTACTTC. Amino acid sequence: CASSQAAAGVNEQYF.

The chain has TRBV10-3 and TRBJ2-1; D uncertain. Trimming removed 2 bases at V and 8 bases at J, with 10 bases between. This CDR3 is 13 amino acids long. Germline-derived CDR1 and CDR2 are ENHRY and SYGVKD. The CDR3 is CAISEEEEYEQFF. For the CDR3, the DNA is TGTGCCATCAGTGAGGAGGAAGAGTATGAGCAGTTCTTC.

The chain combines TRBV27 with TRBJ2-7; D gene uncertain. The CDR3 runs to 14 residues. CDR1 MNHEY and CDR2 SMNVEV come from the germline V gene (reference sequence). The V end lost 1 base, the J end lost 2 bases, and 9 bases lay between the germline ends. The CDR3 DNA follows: TGTGCCAGCAGTTTATATCCAGATACCTACGAGCAGTACTTC. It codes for CASSLYPDTYEQYF.

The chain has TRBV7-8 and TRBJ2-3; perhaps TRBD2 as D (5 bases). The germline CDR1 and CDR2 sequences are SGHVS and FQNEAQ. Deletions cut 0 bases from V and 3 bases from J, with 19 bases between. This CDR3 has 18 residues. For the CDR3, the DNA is TGTGCCAGCAGCTTAGCGAGGTCTAGGGAATCGGGGACAGATACGCAGTATTTT. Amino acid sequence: CASSLARSRESGTDTQYF.

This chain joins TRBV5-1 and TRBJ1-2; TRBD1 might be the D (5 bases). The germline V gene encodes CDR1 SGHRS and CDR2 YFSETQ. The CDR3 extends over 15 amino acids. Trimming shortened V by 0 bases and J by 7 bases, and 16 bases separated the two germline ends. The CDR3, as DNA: TGCGCCAGCAGCTTGGACGGGACTCCGGGTGGTGGCTACACCTTC. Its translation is CASSLDGTPGGGYTF.

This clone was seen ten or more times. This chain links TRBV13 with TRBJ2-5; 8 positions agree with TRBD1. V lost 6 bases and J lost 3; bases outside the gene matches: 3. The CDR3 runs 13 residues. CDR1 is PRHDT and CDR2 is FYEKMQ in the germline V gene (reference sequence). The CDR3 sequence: CASRQTGEETQYF. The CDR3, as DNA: TGTGCCAGCAGGCAGACAGGGGAAGAGACCCAGTACTTC.

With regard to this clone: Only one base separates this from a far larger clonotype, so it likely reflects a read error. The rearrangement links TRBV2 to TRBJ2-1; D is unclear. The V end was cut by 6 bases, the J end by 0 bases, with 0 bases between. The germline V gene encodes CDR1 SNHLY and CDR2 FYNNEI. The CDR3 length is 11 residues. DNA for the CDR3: TGTGCCAGCAGCTCCTACAATGAGCAGTTCTTC. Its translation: CASSSYNEQFF.

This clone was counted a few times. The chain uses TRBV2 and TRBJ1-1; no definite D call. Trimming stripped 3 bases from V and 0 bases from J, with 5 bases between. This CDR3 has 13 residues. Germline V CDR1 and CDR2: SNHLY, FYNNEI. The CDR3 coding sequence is TGTGCCAGCAGTGAGGGGATGAACACTGAAGCTTTCTTT. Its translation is CASSEGMNTEAFF. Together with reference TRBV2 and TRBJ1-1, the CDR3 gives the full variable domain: EPEVTQTPSHQVTQMGQEVILRCVPISNHLYFYWYRQILGQKVEFLVSFYNNEISEKSEIFDDQFSVERPDGSNFTLKIRSTKLEDSAMYFCASSEGMNTEAFFGQGTRLTVV.

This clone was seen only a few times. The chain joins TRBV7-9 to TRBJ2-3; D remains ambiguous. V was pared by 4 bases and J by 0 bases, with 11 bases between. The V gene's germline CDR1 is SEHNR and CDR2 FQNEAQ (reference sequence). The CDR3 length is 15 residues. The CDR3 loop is CASSSWISSTDTQYF. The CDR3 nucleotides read TGTGCCAGCAGCTCCTGGATTTCTAGCACAGATACGCAGTATTTT.

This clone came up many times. The CDR3 coding sequence is TGTGCCATCAGTACGAAAGACACAGTCACCTATGGCTACACCTTC. Amino acid sequence: CAISTKDTVTYGYTF. The rearrangement joins TRBV10-3 to TRBJ1-2, with D hard to call. Germline CDR1 is ENHRY and CDR2 is SYGVKD. The CDR3 has 15 residues. Deletions cut 5 bases from V and 4 bases from J, with 17 bases between.

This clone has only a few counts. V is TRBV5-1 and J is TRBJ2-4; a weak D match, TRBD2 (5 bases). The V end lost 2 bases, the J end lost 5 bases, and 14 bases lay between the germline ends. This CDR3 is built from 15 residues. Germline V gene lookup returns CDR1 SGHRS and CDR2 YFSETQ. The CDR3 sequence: CASSLTPGVENIQYF. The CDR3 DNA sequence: TGCGCCAGCAGCTTAACCCCCGGGGTGGAAAACATTCAGTACTTC.

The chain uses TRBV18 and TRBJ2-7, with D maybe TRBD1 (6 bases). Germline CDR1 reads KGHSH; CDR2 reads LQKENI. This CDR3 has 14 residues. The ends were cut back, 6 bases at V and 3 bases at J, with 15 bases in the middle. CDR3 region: CASSARGTHYEQYF. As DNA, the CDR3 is TGTGCCAGCTCCGCGAGAGGGACACACTACGAGCAGTACTTC.

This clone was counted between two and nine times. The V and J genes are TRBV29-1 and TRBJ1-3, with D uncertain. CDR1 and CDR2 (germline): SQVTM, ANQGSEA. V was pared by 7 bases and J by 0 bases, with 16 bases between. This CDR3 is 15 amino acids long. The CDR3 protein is CSAEGTSSSGNTIYF. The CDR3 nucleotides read TGCAGCGCCGAGGGCACATCGAGCTCTGGAAACACCATATATTTT.

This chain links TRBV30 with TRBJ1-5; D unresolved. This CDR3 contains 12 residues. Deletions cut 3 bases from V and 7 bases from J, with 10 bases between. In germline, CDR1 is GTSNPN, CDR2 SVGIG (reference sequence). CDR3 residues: CAWSEESQPQHF. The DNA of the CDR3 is TGTGCCTGGAGCGAGGAAAGCCAGCCCCAGCATTTT.

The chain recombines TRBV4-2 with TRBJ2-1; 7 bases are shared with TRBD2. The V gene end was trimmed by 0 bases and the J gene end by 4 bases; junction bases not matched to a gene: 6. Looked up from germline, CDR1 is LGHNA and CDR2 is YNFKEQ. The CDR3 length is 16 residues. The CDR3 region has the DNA TGTGCCAGCAGCCAAGATAGGATAGCGGGTTACAATGAGCAGTTCTTC. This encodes CASSQDRIAGYNEQFF.

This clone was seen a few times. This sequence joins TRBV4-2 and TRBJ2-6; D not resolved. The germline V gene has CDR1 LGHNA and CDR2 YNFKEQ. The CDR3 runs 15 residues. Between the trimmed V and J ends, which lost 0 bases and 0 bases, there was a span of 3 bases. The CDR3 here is CASSQDYSGANVLTF. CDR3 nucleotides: TGTGCCAGCAGCCAAGATTACTCTGGGGCCAACGTCCTGACTTTC.

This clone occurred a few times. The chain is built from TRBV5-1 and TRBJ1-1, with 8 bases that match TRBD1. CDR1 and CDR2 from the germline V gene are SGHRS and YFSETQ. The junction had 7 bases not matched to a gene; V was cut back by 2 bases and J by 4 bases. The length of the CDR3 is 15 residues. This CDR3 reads CASSFSDRVSTEAFF. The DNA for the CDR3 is TGCGCCAGCAGCTTCTCGGACAGGGTGAGCACTGAAGCTTTCTTT.

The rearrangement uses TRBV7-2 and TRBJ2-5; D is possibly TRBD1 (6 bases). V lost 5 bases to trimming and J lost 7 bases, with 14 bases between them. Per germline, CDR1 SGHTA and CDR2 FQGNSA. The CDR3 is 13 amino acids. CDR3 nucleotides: TGTGCCAGCAGCCCAAGACAGGAAGCGACCCAGTACTTC. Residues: CASSPRQEATQYF.

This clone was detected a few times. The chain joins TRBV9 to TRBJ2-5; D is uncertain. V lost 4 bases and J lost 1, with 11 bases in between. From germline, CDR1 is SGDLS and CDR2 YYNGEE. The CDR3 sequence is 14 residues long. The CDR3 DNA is TGTGCCAGCAGCTTTCAAGGGTCCCAAGAGACCCAGTACTTC. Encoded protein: CASSFQGSQETQYF.